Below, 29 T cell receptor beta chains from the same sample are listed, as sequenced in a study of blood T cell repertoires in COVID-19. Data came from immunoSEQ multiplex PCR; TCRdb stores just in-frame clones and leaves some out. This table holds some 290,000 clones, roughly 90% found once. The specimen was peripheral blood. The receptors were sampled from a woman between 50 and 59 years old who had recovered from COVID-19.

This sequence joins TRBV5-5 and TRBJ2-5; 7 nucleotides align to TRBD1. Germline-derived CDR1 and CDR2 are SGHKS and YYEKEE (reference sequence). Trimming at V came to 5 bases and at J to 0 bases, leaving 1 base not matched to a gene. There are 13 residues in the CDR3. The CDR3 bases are TGTGCCAGCAGGACAGGGTACCAAGAGACCCAGTACTTC. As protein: CASRTGYQETQYF.

The CDR3 region has the DNA TGTGCCAGCAGTAACCTAGCGGGAGGGCCCTCCAATGAGCAGTTCTTC. Its translation is CASSNLAGGPSNEQFF. The genes are TRBV27 and TRBJ2-1; 12 nucleotides line up with TRBD2. V shed 5 bases, J shed 6 bases, and the junction held 8 bases outside the gene matches. CDR3 size: 16 residues. Germline values: CDR1 MNHEY, CDR2 SMNVEV (reference sequence).

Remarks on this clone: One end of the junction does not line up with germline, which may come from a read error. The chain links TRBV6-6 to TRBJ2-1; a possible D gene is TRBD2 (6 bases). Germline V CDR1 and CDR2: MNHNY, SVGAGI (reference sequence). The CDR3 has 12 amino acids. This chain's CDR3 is CASSSSTRDLLF. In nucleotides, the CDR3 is TGTGCCAGCAGTTCCTCCACTCGGGACTTGCTCTTC.

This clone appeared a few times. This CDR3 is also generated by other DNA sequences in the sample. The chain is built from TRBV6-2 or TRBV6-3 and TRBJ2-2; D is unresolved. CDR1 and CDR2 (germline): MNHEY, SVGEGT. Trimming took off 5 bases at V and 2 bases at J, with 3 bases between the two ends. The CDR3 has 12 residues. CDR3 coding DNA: TGTGCCAGCAGTACAAACACCGGGGAGCTGTTTTTT. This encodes CASSTNTGELFF.

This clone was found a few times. In nucleotides, the CDR3 is TGTGCCAGCAGCCTCTTCAATGGCCCTGAAGCTTTCTTT. Residues: CASSLFNGPEAFF. The V call is TRBV11-2, the J call TRBJ1-1; no clear D gene. V gave up 5 bases and J gave up 6 bases, with 13 bases separating them. The CDR3 covers 13 residues. The germline V gene has CDR1 SGHAT and CDR2 FQNNGV. Looking up the rest from reference TRBV11-2 and TRBJ1-1 gives the full variable domain: EAGVAQSPRYKIIEKRQSVAFWCNPISGHATLYWYQQILGQGPKLLIQFQNNGVVDDSQLPKDRFSAERLKGVDSTLKIQPAKLEDSAVYLCASSLFNGPEAFFGQGTRLTVV.

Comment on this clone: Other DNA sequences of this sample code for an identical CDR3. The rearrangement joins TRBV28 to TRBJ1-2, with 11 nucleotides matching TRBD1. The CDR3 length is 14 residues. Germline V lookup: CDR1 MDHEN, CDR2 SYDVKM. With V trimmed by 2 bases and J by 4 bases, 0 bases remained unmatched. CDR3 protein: CASSLGTGGYGYTF. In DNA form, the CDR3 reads TGTGCCAGCAGTTTAGGGACAGGGGGCTATGGCTACACCTTC.

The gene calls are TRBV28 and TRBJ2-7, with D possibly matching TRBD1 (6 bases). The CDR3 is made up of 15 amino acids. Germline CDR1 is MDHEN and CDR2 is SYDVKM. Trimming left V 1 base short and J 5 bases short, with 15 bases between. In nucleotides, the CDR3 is TGTGCCAGCAGTTTATCCTCAGGGGCTAGCCACGAGCAGTACTTC. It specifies CASSLSSGASHEQYF.

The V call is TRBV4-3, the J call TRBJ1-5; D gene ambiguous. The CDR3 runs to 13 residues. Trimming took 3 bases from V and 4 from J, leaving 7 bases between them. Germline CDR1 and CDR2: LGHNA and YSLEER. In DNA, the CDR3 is TGCGCCAGCAGCCAGAGTTTAAATCAGCCCCAGCATTTT. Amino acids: CASSQSLNQPQHF.

The CDR3 loop is CASSSWEGSGTEAFF. The CDR3 DNA sequence: TGCGCCAGCAGCTCCTGGGAGGGGTCGGGCACTGAAGCTTTCTTT. The chain has TRBV5-1 and TRBJ1-1; D is possibly TRBD1 (5 bases). The ends were cut back, 3 bases at V and 4 bases at J, with 16 bases in the middle. The CDR3 spans 15 residues. Germline V lookup: CDR1 SGHRS, CDR2 YFSETQ.

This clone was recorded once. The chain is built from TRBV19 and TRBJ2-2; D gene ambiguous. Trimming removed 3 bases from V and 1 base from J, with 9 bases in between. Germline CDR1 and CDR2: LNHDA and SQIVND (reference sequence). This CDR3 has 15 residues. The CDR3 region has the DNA TGTGCCAGTAGTATTTTGACTCGGAACACCGGGGAGCTGTTTTTT. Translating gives CASSILTRNTGELFF.

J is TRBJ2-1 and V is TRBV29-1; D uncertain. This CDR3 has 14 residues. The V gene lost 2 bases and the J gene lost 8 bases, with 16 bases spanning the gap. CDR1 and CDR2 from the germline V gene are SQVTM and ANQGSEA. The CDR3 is CSVEPYMRMYEQFF. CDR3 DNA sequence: TGCAGCGTTGAACCCTATATGAGGATGTATGAGCAGTTCTTC.

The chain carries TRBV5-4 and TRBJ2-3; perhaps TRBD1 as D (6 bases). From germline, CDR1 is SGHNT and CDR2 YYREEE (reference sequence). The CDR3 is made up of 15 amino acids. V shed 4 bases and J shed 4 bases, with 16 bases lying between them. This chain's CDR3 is CASSTGDRISDTQYF. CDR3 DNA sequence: TGTGCCAGCAGCACGGGCGACAGGATATCAGATACGCAGTATTTT.

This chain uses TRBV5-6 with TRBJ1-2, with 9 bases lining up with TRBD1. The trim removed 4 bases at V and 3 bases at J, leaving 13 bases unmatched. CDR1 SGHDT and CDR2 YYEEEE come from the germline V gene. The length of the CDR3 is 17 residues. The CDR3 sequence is CASSQLLQGQGYYGYTF. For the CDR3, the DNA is TGTGCCAGCAGCCAGCTACTACAGGGACAGGGATACTATGGCTACACCTTC.

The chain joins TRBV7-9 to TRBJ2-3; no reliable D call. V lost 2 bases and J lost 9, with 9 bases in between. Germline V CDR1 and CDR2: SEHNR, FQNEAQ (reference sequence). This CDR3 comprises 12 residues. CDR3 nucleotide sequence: TGTGCCAGCAGCTTATCCAGTGGCACGCAGTATTTT. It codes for CASSLSSGTQYF.

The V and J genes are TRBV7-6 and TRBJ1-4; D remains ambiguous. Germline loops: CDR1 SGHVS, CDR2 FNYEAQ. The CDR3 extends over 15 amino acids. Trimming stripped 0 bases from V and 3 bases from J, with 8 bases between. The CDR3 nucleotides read TGTGCCAGCAGCTTAGCGGCAGGATCTAATGAAAAACTGTTTTTT. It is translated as CASSLAAGSNEKLFF.

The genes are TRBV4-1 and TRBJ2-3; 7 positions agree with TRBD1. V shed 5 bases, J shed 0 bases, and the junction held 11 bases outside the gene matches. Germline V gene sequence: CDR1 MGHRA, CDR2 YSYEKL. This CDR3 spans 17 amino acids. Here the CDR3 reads CASSEYRTGSSTDTQYF. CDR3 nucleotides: TGCGCCAGCAGCGAATACCGGACAGGATCTAGCACAGATACGCAGTATTTT.

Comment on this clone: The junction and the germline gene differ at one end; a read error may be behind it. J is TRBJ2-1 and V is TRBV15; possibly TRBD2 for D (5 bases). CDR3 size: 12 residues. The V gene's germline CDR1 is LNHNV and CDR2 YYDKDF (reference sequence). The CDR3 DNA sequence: TGTGCCACCAGCAGACCGGTGGACTCGCCCGTCTTC. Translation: CATSRPVDSPVF. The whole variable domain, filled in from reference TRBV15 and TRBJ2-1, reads DAMVIQNPRYQVTQFGKPVTLSCSQTLNHNVMYWYQQKSSQAPKLLFHYYDKDFNNEADTPDNFQSRRPNTSFCFLDIRSPGLGDTAMYLCATSRPVDSPVFGPGTRLTVL.

The CDR3 DNA follows: TGTGCCAGCAGCGAACTAGCAAGGGCGCAGTATTTT. Translated, it gives CASSELARAQYF. The genes are TRBV14 and TRBJ2-3, with TRBD2 as a possible D gene (6 bases). This CDR3 comprises 12 residues. Looked up from germline, CDR1 is SGHDN and CDR2 is FVKESK. Trimming stripped 5 bases from V and 10 bases from J, with 13 bases between.

The CDR3 here is CASSHPGQGYNEQFF. CDR3 coding DNA: TGTGCCAGCAGCCACCCGGGACAGGGCTACAATGAGCAGTTCTTC. The chain links TRBV4-2 to TRBJ2-1; TRBD1 matches at 9 bases. Trimming took 3 bases from V and 3 from J; bases not matched to a gene: 3. The CDR3 spans 15 residues. Germline V gene data show CDR1 as LGHNA and CDR2 as YNFKEQ.

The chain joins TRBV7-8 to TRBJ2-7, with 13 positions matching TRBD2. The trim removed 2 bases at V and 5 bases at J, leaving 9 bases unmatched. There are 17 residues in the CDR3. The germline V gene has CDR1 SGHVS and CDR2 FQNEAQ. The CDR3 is CASSLSLAGGPLNEQYF. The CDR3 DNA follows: TGTGCCAGCAGCTTATCACTAGCGGGAGGGCCCCTAAACGAGCAGTACTTC.

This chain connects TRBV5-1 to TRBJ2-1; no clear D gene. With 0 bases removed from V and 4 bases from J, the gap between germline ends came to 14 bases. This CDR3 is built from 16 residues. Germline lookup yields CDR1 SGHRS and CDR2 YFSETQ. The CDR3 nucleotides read TGCGCCAGCAGCTTGGTAGACACGGTTGGATACAATGAGCAGTTCTTC. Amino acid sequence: CASSLVDTVGYNEQFF.

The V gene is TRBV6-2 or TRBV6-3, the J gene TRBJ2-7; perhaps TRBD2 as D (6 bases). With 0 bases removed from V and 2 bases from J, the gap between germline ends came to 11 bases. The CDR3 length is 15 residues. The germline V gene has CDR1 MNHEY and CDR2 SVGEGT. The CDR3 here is CASSYSTRPPYEQYF. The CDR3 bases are TGTGCCAGCAGTTACTCGACTAGACCCCCCTACGAGCAGTACTTC.

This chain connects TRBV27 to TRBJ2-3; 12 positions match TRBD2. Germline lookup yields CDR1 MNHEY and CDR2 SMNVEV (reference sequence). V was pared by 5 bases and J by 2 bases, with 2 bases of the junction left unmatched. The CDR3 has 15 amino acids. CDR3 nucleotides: TGTGCCAGCAGTCGGACTAGCGGGATCACAGATACGCAGTATTTT. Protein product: CASSRTSGITDTQYF.

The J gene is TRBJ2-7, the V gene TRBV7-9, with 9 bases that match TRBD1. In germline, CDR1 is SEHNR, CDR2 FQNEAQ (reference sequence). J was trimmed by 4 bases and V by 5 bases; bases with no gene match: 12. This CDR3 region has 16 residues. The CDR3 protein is CASSPTTGTGIYEQYF. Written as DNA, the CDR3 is TGTGCCAGCAGCCCCACTACCGGGACAGGGATTTACGAGCAGTACTTC.

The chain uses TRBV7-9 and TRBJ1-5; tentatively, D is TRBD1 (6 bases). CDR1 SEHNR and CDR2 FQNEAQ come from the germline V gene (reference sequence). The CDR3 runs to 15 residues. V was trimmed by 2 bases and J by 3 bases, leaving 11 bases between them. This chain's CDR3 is CASSLSGHDNQPQHF. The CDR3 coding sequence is TGTGCCAGCAGCTTATCGGGACACGACAATCAGCCCCAGCATTTT.

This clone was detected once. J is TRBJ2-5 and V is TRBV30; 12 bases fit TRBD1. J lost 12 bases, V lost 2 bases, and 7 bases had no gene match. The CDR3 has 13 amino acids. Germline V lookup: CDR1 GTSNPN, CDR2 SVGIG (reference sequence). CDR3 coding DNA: TGTGCCTGGAGTCGCCCCGGGACAGGGGGCGAGTACTTC. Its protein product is CAWSRPGTGGEYF.

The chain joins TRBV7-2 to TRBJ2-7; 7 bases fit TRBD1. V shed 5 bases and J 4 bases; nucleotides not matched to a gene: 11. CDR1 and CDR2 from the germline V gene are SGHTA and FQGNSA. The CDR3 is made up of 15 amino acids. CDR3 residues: CASSDPGQARYEQYF. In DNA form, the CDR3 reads TGTGCCAGCAGCGACCCTGGACAGGCGAGGTACGAGCAGTACTTC.

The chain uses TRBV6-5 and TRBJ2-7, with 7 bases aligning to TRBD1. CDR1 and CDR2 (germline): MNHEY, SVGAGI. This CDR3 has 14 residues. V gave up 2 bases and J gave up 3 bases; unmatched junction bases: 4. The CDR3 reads CASSYDRVSYEQYF. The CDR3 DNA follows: TGTGCCAGCAGTTACGACAGGGTAAGCTACGAGCAGTACTTC.

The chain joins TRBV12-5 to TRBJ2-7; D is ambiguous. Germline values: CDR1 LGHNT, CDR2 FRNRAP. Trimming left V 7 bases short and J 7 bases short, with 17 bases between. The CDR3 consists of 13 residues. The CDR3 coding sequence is TGTGCTAGTGCCCCCAGGCCCCCGCCTGAGCAGTACTTC. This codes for CASAPRPPPEQYF.